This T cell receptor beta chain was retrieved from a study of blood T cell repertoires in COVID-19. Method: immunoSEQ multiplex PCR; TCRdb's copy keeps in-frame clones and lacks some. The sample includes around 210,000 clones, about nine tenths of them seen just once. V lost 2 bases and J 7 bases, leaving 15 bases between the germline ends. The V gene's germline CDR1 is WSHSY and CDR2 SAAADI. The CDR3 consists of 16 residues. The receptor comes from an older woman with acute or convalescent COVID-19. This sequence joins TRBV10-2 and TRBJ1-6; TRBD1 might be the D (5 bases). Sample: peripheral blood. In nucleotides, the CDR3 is TGCGCCAGCAGTGAGACGGGGGTAAAGGGGAATTCACCCCTCCACTTT. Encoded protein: CASSETGVKGNSPLHF.